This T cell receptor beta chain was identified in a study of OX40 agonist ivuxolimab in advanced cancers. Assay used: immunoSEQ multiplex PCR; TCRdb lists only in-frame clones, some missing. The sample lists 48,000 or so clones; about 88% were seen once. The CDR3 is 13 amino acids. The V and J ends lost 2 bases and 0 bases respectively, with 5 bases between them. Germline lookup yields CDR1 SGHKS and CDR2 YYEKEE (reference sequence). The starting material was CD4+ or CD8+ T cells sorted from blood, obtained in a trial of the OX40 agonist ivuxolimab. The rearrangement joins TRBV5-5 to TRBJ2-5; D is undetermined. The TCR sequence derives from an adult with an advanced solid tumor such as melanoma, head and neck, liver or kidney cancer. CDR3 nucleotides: TGTGCCAGCAGCTTTGAAGACCAAGAGACCCAGTACTTC. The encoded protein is CASSFEDQETQYF.